The subject of this entry is one T cell receptor beta chain. This entry belongs to a study of blood T cells in healthy people across ages. It was with a sample-barcoded 5' primer and a J-beta primer mix that a second PCR of roughly 7 to 12 cycles was run. TCRdb re-called the 5' RACE reads through MiXCR, storing one row per CDR3 protein. In the table there are about 840,000 distinct CDR3 sequences, roughly 28% of which are singletons. The draw of peripheral blood yielded ten milliliters from each donor. At least 5 micrograms of total RNA were extracted per sample. V was trimmed by 0 bases and J by 6 bases, leaving 12 bases between them. CDR1 and CDR2 (germline): SGDLS, YYNGEE. The CDR3 has 14 residues. Another study also made use of these data, one on T cells of mothers and their children. From that paper: Material was donated by three healthy Caucasian mothers and their six children. Thymic selection molds TCR recombination output in much the same way for related pairs as for unrelated pairs.

This sequence originates from a woman in her thirties or forties in good health. The gene calls are TRBV9 and TRBJ1-2; D gene unclear. The specimen sequenced was blood. The CDR3 loop is CASSVGTSMDGYTF. CDR3 sequence (DNA): TGTGCCAGCAGCGTAGGGACCTCGATGGATGGCTACACCTTC.